The 5 T cell receptor beta chains in this list originate from one sample, sequenced in a study of blood T cell repertoires in COVID-19. Profiling relied on immunoSEQ multiplex PCR, and the TCRdb table lists in-frame clones only, not all of them. Of over 200,000 clones detected, approximately 91% appear once; the ten largest clones hold approximately 2.6%. Sequencing used peripheral blood. These receptors were collected from a woman aged 60-70 years with acute or convalescent COVID-19.

The CDR3 protein is CASSSDRGPYEQYF. The CDR3 bases are TGTGCCAGCAGCAGCGACAGGGGGCCCTACGAGCAGTACTTC. The chain joins TRBV5-6 to TRBJ2-7, with 10 bases fitting TRBD1. After removal of 4 bases from V and 2 bases from J, the junction contained 3 bases not matched to a gene. There are 14 residues in the CDR3. The germline V gene has CDR1 SGHDT and CDR2 YYEEEE.

The V and J genes are TRBV9 and TRBJ2-1; the D is unclear. Per germline, CDR1 SGDLS and CDR2 YYNGEE. V lost 0 bases to trimming and J lost 6 bases, with 10 bases between them. The CDR3 has 14 amino acids. Here the CDR3 reads CASSVGPATNEQFF. The CDR3 DNA reads as TGTGCCAGCAGCGTAGGGCCCGCAACCAATGAGCAGTTCTTC.

The chain has TRBV18 and TRBJ2-7; D is ambiguous. Germline assignment: CDR1 KGHSH and CDR2 LQKENI. The CDR3 is made up of 12 amino acids. Trimming left V 3 bases short and J 3 bases short, with 6 bases between. CDR3 sequence (DNA): TGTGCCAGCTCACCGAGAATCTACGAGCAGTACTTC. This encodes CASSPRIYEQYF.

The rearrangement uses TRBV5-6 and TRBJ1-1; 11 bases match TRBD1. The CDR3 is 14 amino acids. Germline V lookup: CDR1 SGHDT, CDR2 YYEEEE. The V segment lost 2 bases and the J segment 11 bases; nucleotides outside the gene matches: 8. CDR3 in amino acids: CASSFYGTGGKAFF. CDR3 DNA sequence: TGTGCCAGCAGCTTTTATGGGACAGGGGGGAAGGCTTTCTTT. Full variable domain (rest looked up from reference TRBV5-6 and TRBJ1-1): DAGVTQSPTHLIKTRGQQVTLRCSPKSGHDTVSWYQQALGQGPQFIFQYYEEEERQRGNFPDRFSGHQFPNYSSELNVNALLLGDSALYLCASSFYGTGGKAFFGQGTRLTVV.

A single count supports this clone. The J gene is TRBJ1-1, the V gene TRBV3-1 (or the pseudogene TRBV3-2); D is unresolved. Germline CDR1 LGHDT, CDR2 YNNKEL (reference sequence). The V gene lost 5 bases and the J gene lost 1 base, with 8 bases spanning the gap. This CDR3 has 13 residues. The CDR3 DNA follows: TGTGCCAGCAGCTCTAGGTCGAACACTGAAGCTTTCTTT. Amino acids: CASSSRSNTEAFF.